This record concerns one T cell receptor beta chain sequence. The sample originates from a study of blood T cell repertoires in COVID-19. Study as a whole: Researchers got acute and convalescent COVID-19 samples from the United States, Italy and Spain. From T cells, B-cell-depleted T cells, or PBMCs came the material, which was cDNA or gDNA.

Trimming pared 3 bases from V and 4 bases from J, leaving 10 bases between. The length of the CDR3 is 13 residues. Per germline, CDR1 SQVTM and CDR2 ANQGSEA. Methods used by the authors: The assay estimated nucleated cells by amplifying reference gene primers. Clones were sequenced by immunoSEQ multiplex PCR, and TCRdb holds only the in-frame ones, with some missing. The V and J calls and clone size were taken over from that table, and D and trimming were inferred from the DNA. This table has 170,000 or so clones, around 90% appearing once. This TCR derives from a middle-aged man with active or convalescent COVID-19. V and J are TRBV29-1 and TRBJ2-4; tentative D call: TRBD1 (6 bases). Specimen: peripheral blood. CDR3 sequence reads: CSVDEDRKNIQYF. CDR3 nucleotide sequence: TGCAGCGTTGACGAGGACAGAAAAAACATTCAGTACTTC.